The 17 T cell receptor beta chains below come from one sample, sequenced in a study of T cell responses to AZD1222 COVID-19 vaccine. TCRdb's copy holds only in-frame clones and misses some; the assay was immunoSEQ multiplex PCR. Of about 96,000 clones listed, 85% to 90% are singletons. Sample: peripheral blood, taken on day 0 of AZD1222 vaccination. The receptors here all came from an adult in good health.

V gene TRBV7-2 combines with J gene TRBJ1-5; TRBD1 matches at 11 bases. Losses at the gene ends were 2 bases for V and 1 base for J; bases not matched to a gene: 7. CDR1 is SGHTA and CDR2 is FQGNSA in the germline V gene. The CDR3 is made up of 18 amino acids. For the CDR3, the DNA is TGTGCCAGCAGCTTATCCGGGACAGGGGGTTCAAGCAATCAGCCCCAGCATTTT. Translation gives CASSLSGTGGSSNQPQHF.

The rearrangement joins TRBV19 to TRBJ2-4; D possibly corresponds to TRBD1 (6 bases). V lost 7 bases, J lost 3 bases, and 13 bases lay in between. Germline CDR1 LNHDA, CDR2 SQIVND (reference sequence). CDR3 size: 14 residues. The CDR3 DNA reads as TGTGCCAGTAAACCGGGACAACTCAAAAACATTCAGTACTTC. This gives the protein CASKPGQLKNIQYF.

The V call is TRBV4-2, the J call TRBJ2-1; D ambiguous. Between the trimmed V and J ends, which lost 3 bases and 5 bases, there was a span of 14 bases. Germline V lookup: CDR1 LGHNA, CDR2 YNFKEQ. The CDR3 consists of 15 residues. The CDR3 sequence is CASSQATLQDNEQFF. The CDR3 DNA follows: TGTGCCAGCAGCCAGGCGACCCTTCAGGACAATGAGCAGTTCTTC.

This chain connects TRBV6-5 to TRBJ2-7, with 8 bases identical to TRBD2. J gave up 6 bases and V 0 bases, and 1 base lay outside the gene matches. Germline assignment: CDR1 MNHEY and CDR2 SVGAGI. The CDR3 covers 13 residues. This CDR3 reads CASSYSREGEQYF. As DNA, the CDR3 is TGTGCCAGCAGTTACTCCCGGGAGGGCGAGCAGTACTTC.

This chain links TRBV28 with TRBJ2-4; D unclear. Germline CDR1 reads MDHEN; CDR2 reads SYDVKM. The CDR3 length is 15 residues. Trimming cost V 5 bases and J 2 bases, with 13 bases left between them. The CDR3 here is CASSPPDLTKNIQYF. The CDR3 region has the DNA TGTGCCAGCAGTCCCCCGGACCTCACCAAAAACATTCAGTACTTC.

The chain combines TRBV6-5 with TRBJ2-5; D may be TRBD1 (8 bases). V was pared by 4 bases and J by 1 base, with 13 bases between. Per germline, CDR1 MNHEY and CDR2 SVGAGI. The CDR3 contains 15 residues. In nucleotides, the CDR3 is TGTGCCAGCAGTTCTACAGGGGGGGGCCAAGAGACCCAGTACTTC. Its translation is CASSSTGGGQETQYF.

The V gene is TRBV7-2, the J gene TRBJ2-7; D is tentatively TRBD1 or TRBD2 (5 bases each). CDR3 length equals 15 residues. Germline V gene data show CDR1 as SGHTA and CDR2 as FQGNSA. The V end lost 3 bases, the J end lost 2 bases, and 14 bases lay between the germline ends. This CDR3 reads CASSFRRGTPYEQYF. In nucleotides, the CDR3 is TGTGCCAGCAGCTTCCGAAGAGGGACCCCCTACGAGCAGTACTTC.

This clone was observed a few times. The V and J genes are TRBV28 and TRBJ1-5; 8 bases are a match to TRBD1. Germline loops: CDR1 MDHEN, CDR2 SYDVKM. There are 15 residues in the CDR3. V shed 6 bases and J 2 bases; nucleotides not matched to a gene: 6. CDR3 loop: CASRRQGARNQPQHF. For the CDR3, the DNA is TGTGCCAGCAGGCGTCAGGGGGCACGCAATCAGCCCCAGCATTTT.

The chain uses TRBV7-9 and TRBJ2-1; TRBD1 matches 10 bases. Germline CDR1 and CDR2: SEHNR and FQNEAQ (reference sequence). This CDR3 spans 11 amino acids. V was clipped by 2 bases and J by 15 bases; unmatched bases: 1. The CDR3 DNA sequence: TGTGCCAGCAGCTTACGGGACAGGGGGTTCTTC. Amino acid sequence: CASSLRDRGFF.

The chain recombines TRBV9 with TRBJ2-5, with D possibly being TRBD2 (6 bases). The CDR3 is 13 residues long. CDR1 is SGDLS, CDR2 YYNGEE, per germline. The V gene lost 4 bases and the J gene lost 7 bases, with 14 bases spanning the gap. DNA of the CDR3: TGTGCCAGCAGCCCTCGGGCCGGGGGGACCCAGTACTTC. It yields the protein CASSPRAGGTQYF.

The chain couples TRBV7-9 to TRBJ1-2, with 11 positions matching TRBD1. The V gene's germline CDR1 is SEHNR and CDR2 FQNEAQ (reference sequence). The CDR3 is made up of 13 amino acids. V gave up 5 bases and J gave up 6 bases; unmatched junction bases: 2. CDR3: CASSEGQGDGYTF. The CDR3 DNA reads TGTGCCAGCAGCGAGGGACAGGGGGATGGCTACACCTTC.

The chain couples TRBV6-2 or TRBV6-3 to TRBJ2-7; unclear D gene. CDR1 MNHEY and CDR2 SVGEGT come from the germline V gene. Trimming cost V 2 bases and J 3 bases, with 11 bases left between them. The CDR3 has 14 residues. The CDR3 DNA reads TGTGCCAGCAGTTACCGGAACCGAAACTACGAGCAGTACTTC. Translation gives CASSYRNRNYEQYF.

The rearrangement links TRBV5-5 to TRBJ2-3; D not resolved. V was pared by 3 bases and J by 1 base, with 6 bases between. The CDR3 contains 13 residues. Germline CDR1 and CDR2: SGHKS and YYEKEE (reference sequence). Here the CDR3 DNA reads TGTGCCAGCAGCTCCGACCGCACAGATACGCAGTATTTT. It specifies CASSSDRTDTQYF. The full variable domain, in which reference TRBV5-5 and TRBJ2-3 provide the parts outside the CDR3, is DAGVTQSPTHLIKTRGQQVTLRCSPISGHKSVSWYQQVLGQGPQFIFQYYEKEERGRGNFPDRFSARQFPNYSSELNVNALLLGDSALYLCASSSDRTDTQYFGPGTRLTVL.

The rearrangement joins TRBV19 to TRBJ2-5; weak D call: TRBD1 (6 bases). The germline V gene encodes CDR1 LNHDA and CDR2 SQIVND (reference sequence). V was pared by 3 bases and J by 5 bases, with 10 bases between. The CDR3 has 13 amino acids. This CDR3 is CASSITGWETQYF. The CDR3 bases are TGTGCCAGTAGTATCACAGGGTGGGAGACCCAGTACTTC.

Here the CDR3 DNA reads TGCGCCAGCAGCCCCTGGACAGATACGCAGTATTTT. It translates to CASSPWTDTQYF. The J gene is TRBJ2-3, the V gene TRBV5-1; unclear D gene. The CDR3 contains 12 residues. The germline V and J ends were trimmed by 4 bases and 3 bases, with 6 bases remaining between them. Germline loops: CDR1 SGHRS, CDR2 YFSETQ. The whole variable domain, filled in from reference TRBV5-1 and TRBJ2-3, reads KAGVTQTPRYLIKTRGQQVTLSCSPISGHRSVSWYQQTPGQGLQFLFEYFSETQRNKGNFPGRFSGRQFSNSRSEMNVSTLELGDSALYLCASSPWTDTQYFGPGTRLTVL.

On this clone itself: One end of the junction is discordant with germline, which a read error may explain. This chain connects TRBV7-7 to TRBJ2-1, with 7 bases lining up with TRBD2. The CDR3 runs to 15 residues. Germline CDR1 reads SSHAT; CDR2 reads FNYEAQ (reference sequence). CDR3 loop: CASSLGSGSYNEQFF. The CDR3, as DNA: TGTGCTAGCAGCTTGGGTAGCGGGTCCTACAATGAGCAGTTCTTC.

The chain joins TRBV7-6 to TRBJ2-2; a possible D gene is TRBD1 (5 bases). This CDR3 has 15 amino acids. Germline assignment: CDR1 SGHVS and CDR2 FNYEAQ. The germline V and J ends were trimmed by 8 bases and 4 bases, with 17 bases remaining between them. The CDR3 reads CASARGTTITGELFF. The CDR3 nucleotides read TGTGCCAGCGCAAGGGGCACGACCATCACCGGGGAGCTGTTTTTT.